This TCR beta chain comes out of a study of shared clonotypes between healthy human individuals. The CDR3 is 12 amino acids. V dropped 0 bases and J dropped 4 bases, with 3 bases sitting between them. The V gene's germline CDR1 is KGHSH and CDR2 LQKENI. Produced via immunoSEQ multiplex PCR; TCRdb's table is partial and in-frame only. The data hold some 2,500,000 clones, with roughly 93% observed a single time. The TCR originated in a man aged 18 to 30 in good health. Some clones in this sample may be carry-over from other donors' samples. The rearrangement joins TRBV18 to TRBJ1-1; D is ambiguous. The sequencing sample was made of naive CD4+ T cells from PBMCs. The sample's subset: CD45RA+ positively selected. The CDR3 region has the DNA TGTGCCAGCTCACCACCGGCCACTGAAGCTTTCTTT. This sequence encodes CASSPPATEAFF.